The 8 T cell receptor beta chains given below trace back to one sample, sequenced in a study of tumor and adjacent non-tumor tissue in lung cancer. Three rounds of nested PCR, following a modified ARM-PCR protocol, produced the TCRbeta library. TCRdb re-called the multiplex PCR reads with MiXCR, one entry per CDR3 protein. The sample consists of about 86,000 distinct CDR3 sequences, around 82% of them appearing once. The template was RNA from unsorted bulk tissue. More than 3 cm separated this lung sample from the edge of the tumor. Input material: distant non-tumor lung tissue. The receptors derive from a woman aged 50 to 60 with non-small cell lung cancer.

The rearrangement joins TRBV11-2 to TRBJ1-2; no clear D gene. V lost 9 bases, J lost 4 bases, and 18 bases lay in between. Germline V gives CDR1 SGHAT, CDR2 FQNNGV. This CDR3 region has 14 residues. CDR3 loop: CASRLESTVYGYTF. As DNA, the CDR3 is TGTGCCAGTAGGTTAGAATCGACGGTCTATGGCTACACCTTC.

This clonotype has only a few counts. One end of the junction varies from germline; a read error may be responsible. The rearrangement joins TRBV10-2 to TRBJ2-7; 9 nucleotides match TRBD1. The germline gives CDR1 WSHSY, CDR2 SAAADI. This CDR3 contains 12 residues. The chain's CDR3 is CAGRQGGNEQYF. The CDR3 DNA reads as TGTGCCGGCAGACAGGGGGGCAACGAACAGTACTTC.

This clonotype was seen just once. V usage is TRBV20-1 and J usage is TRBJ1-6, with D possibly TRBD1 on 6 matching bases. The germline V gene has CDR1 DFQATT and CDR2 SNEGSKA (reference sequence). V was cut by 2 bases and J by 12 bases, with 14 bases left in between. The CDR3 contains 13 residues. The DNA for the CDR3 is TGCAGTGCTAGACGGGGGGCGCATTTACCCCTCCACTTT. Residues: CSARRGAHLPLHF.

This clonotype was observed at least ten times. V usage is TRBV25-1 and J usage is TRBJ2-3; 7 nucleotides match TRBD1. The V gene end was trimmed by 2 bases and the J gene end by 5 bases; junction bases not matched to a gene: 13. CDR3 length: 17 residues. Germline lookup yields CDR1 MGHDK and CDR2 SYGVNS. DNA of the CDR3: TGTGCCAGCAGTGAAACCCCTAGGGGGACAGCTGGAGATACGCAGTATTTT. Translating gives CASSETPRGTAGDTQYF.

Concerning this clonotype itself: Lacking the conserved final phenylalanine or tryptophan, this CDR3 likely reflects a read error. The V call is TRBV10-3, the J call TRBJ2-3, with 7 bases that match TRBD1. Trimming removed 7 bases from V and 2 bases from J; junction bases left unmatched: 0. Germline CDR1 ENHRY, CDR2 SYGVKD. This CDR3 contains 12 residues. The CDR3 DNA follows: TGTGCCATCAAGGGGGCCACAGATACGCAGTATTCT. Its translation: CAIKGATDTQYS.

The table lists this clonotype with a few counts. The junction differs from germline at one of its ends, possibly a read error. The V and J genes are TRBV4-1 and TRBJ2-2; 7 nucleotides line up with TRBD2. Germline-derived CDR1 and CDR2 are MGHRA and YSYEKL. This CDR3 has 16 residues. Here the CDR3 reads CASSLAGVTGTGGLFF. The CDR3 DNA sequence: TGCGCCAGCAGCCTGGCGGGAGTTACGGGGACCGGGGGGCTGTTTTTT.

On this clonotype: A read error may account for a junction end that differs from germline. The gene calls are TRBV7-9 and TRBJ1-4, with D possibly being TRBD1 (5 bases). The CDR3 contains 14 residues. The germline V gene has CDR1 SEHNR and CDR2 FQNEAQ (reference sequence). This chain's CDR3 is CASSLIGTNEKLFF. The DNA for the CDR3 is TGTGCCAGCAGCTTAATCGGGACTAATGAAAAACTGTTTTTC.

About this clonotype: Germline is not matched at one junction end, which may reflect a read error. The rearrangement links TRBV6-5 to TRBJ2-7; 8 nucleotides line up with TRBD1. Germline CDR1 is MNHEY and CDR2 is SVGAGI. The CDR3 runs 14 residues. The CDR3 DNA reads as TGTACCAGCAGCTTCGGGACAGGTGACTACGAGCAGTGCTTC. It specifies CTSSFGTGDYEQCF.